Presented here are 31 T cell receptor beta chains from one specimen sequenced in a study of T cells in tuberculosis. This table comes from immunoSEQ multiplex PCR, and its TCRdb copy is limited to in-frame clones, with some not included. The sample includes about 30,000 clones, around 91% of them seen just once. Specimen: PBMCs. All receptors derive from a donor between 10 and 29 years old with latent tuberculosis or without tuberculosis infection.

J is TRBJ2-7 and V is TRBV6-5; possibly TRBD2 for D (6 bases). The CDR3 has 12 residues. Trimming stripped 4 bases from V and 4 bases from J, with 8 bases between. From germline, CDR1 is MNHEY and CDR2 SVGAGI. The CDR3 nucleotides read TGTGCCAGCAGTTCGGCGGGATACGAGCAGTACTTC. Translated: CASSSAGYEQYF.

The V call is TRBV2, the J call TRBJ1-5, with 12 bases aligning to TRBD1. The ends lost 6 bases at V and 7 bases at J; junction bases unmatched: 7. The CDR3 length is 15 residues. Germline assignment: CDR1 SNHLY and CDR2 FYNNEI. The CDR3: CASRLGTGGGQPQHF. CDR3 DNA sequence: TGTGCCAGCAGGCTAGGGACAGGGGGCGGGCAGCCCCAGCATTTT.

V and J are TRBV27 and TRBJ1-5; TRBD1 matches 7 bases. The V gene end was trimmed by 1 base and the J gene end by 7 bases; junction bases not matched to a gene: 7. Germline V lookup: CDR1 MNHEY, CDR2 SMNVEV (reference sequence). CDR3 length equals 15 residues. The CDR3 coding sequence is TGTGCCAGCAGTTTATTGGGGCAGGGGGGCCAGCCCCAGCATTTT. Encoded protein: CASSLLGQGGQPQHF.

The gene calls are TRBV27 and TRBJ1-5; possibly TRBD1 for D (6 bases). Germline V gene lookup returns CDR1 MNHEY and CDR2 SMNVEV (reference sequence). V was trimmed by 1 base and J by 2 bases, leaving 12 bases between them. This CDR3 has 16 residues. The CDR3 DNA is TGTGCCAGCAGTTTATGGGGGGGCGTTGGCAATCAGCCCCAGCATTTT. It translates to CASSLWGGVGNQPQHF.

The chain has TRBV2 and TRBJ2-1, with TRBD2 matching over 8 bases. The CDR3 is 14 amino acids. Unmatched junction bases numbered 7, after V lost 4 bases and J lost 8 bases. Germline V gene data show CDR1 as SNHLY and CDR2 as FYNNEI. In DNA, the CDR3 is TGTGCCAGCAGTGTACGACTAGCGATTTATGAGCAGTTCTTC. It translates to CASSVRLAIYEQFF.

This chain uses TRBV9 with TRBJ1-1, with D tentatively TRBD1 (5 bases). V was pared by 3 bases and J by 4 bases, with 16 bases between. CDR3 size: 15 residues. Germline CDR1 SGDLS, CDR2 YYNGEE. The CDR3 protein is CASSASGVQGTEAFF. The CDR3 DNA is TGTGCCAGCAGCGCTAGCGGGGTGCAGGGCACTGAAGCTTTCTTT.

The chain combines TRBV15 with TRBJ2-7; 7 bases match TRBD1. The CDR3 consists of 16 residues. The germline V gene has CDR1 LNHNV and CDR2 YYDKDF (reference sequence). J was trimmed by 4 bases and V by 5 bases; bases with no gene match: 14. The CDR3 sequence is CATSPERQGLRYEQYF. Written as DNA, the CDR3 is TGTGCCACCAGCCCCGAACGACAGGGTTTACGGTACGAGCAGTACTTC.

This clone was detected only once. The chain couples TRBV7-9 to TRBJ1-4; TRBD1 matches 7 bases. Trimming cost V 5 bases and J 4 bases; bases outside gene matches: 7. From germline, CDR1 is SEHNR and CDR2 FQNEAQ (reference sequence). The length of the CDR3 is 15 residues. The chain's CDR3 is CASSTTGTVNEKLFF. CDR3 bases: TGTGCCAGCAGCACCACCGGGACAGTTAATGAAAAACTGTTTTTT.

The genes are TRBV28 and TRBJ1-5; 7 bases map to TRBD1. CDR1 is MDHEN and CDR2 is SYDVKM in the germline V gene. The J segment lost 4 bases and the V segment lost 3 bases, leaving 15 bases of the junction unmatched. This CDR3 has 18 residues. The CDR3 DNA reads TGTGCCAGCAGTTTGATAGCTCTTAGACAGGGCACAAATCAGCCCCAGCATTTT. It encodes CASSLIALRQGTNQPQHF.

The genes are TRBV9 and TRBJ2-2, with TRBD2 matching over 10 bases. The CDR3 has 15 residues. Germline V lookup: CDR1 SGDLS, CDR2 YYNGEE. The trim removed 4 bases at V and 3 bases at J, leaving 3 bases unmatched. The CDR3 loop reads CASSRAGGYTGELFF. The CDR3 DNA reads as TGTGCCAGCAGCCGAGCGGGGGGGTACACCGGGGAGCTGTTTTTT.

The genes are TRBV28 and TRBJ2-7, with 7 positions matching TRBD1. V trimming: 4 bases; J trimming: 4 bases; junction bases outside the gene matches: 7. The CDR3 is 14 residues long. Germline CDR1 MDHEN, CDR2 SYDVKM. In nucleotides, the CDR3 is TGTGCCAGCAGTTCCCCCGGGACAGAGTACGAGCAGTACTTC. As protein: CASSSPGTEYEQYF.

A remark on this clone: The same CDR3 can be traced to other DNA sequences in this sample. The genes are TRBV5-6 and TRBJ2-5; 8 bases align to TRBD1. This CDR3 is built from 13 residues. Germline loops: CDR1 SGHDT, CDR2 YYEEEE. V shed 2 bases and J 5 bases; nucleotides not matched to a gene: 2. This CDR3 is CASSLRQGETQYF. CDR3 DNA: TGTGCCAGCAGCTTAAGACAGGGGGAGACCCAGTACTTC.

The chain joins TRBV5-1 to TRBJ2-3; 9 positions match TRBD1. The CDR3 contains 17 residues. From germline, CDR1 is SGHRS and CDR2 YFSETQ. The ends lost 0 bases at V and 4 bases at J; junction bases unmatched: 9. CDR3 coding DNA: TGCGCCAGCAGCTTGGCGGCTCGGACAGGGGTGGCAGATACGCAGTATTTT. Protein: CASSLAARTGVADTQYF.

V gene TRBV7-2 combines with J gene TRBJ2-3, with 8 nucleotides matching TRBD2. Germline V lookup: CDR1 SGHTA, CDR2 FQGNSA. Losses at the gene ends were 5 bases for V and 2 bases for J; bases not matched to a gene: 6. The CDR3 is made up of 15 amino acids. CDR3 sequence: CASSTQAGDTDTQYF. The CDR3 nucleotides are TGTGCCAGCAGCACGCAAGCGGGGGACACAGATACGCAGTATTTT.

The V call is TRBV4-1, the J call TRBJ1-1; tentatively, D is TRBD1 (6 bases). V lost 1 base, J lost 3 bases, and 15 bases lay in between. Germline CDR1 MGHRA, CDR2 YSYEKL. The CDR3 runs to 16 residues. The CDR3 coding sequence is TGCGCCAGCAGCCAAGTCACCCCCAGGGGCGACACTGAAGCTTTCTTT. It encodes CASSQVTPRGDTEAFF.

The rearrangement uses TRBV5-1 and TRBJ2-3, with 15 nucleotides matching TRBD2. Germline lookup yields CDR1 SGHRS and CDR2 YFSETQ. V dropped 0 bases and J dropped 2; count of bases not matched to a gene: 4. There are 18 residues in the CDR3. The CDR3 loop is CASSLAGTSGGFTDTQYF. For the CDR3, the DNA is TGCGCCAGCAGCTTGGCCGGGACTAGCGGGGGGTTCACAGATACGCAGTATTTT. Complete variable domain (other parts from reference TRBV5-1 and TRBJ2-3): KAGVTQTPRYLIKTRGQQVTLSCSPISGHRSVSWYQQTPGQGLQFLFEYFSETQRNKGNFPGRFSGRQFSNSRSEMNVSTLELGDSALYLCASSLAGTSGGFTDTQYFGPGTRLTVL.

V and J are TRBV6-6 and TRBJ2-3; D may be TRBD2 (5 bases). The CDR3 covers 14 residues. V shed 7 bases and J shed 7 bases, with 18 bases lying between them. Germline CDR1 reads MNHNY; CDR2 reads SVGAGI (reference sequence). The CDR3 reads CASTLSSGRHTQYF. The CDR3 bases are TGTGCCAGCACCCTCTCGAGCGGACGGCATACGCAGTATTTT.

The chain combines TRBV28 with TRBJ2-6; D possibly corresponds to TRBD1 (6 bases). Trimming left V 4 bases short and J 4 bases short, with 14 bases between. Germline assignment: CDR1 MDHEN and CDR2 SYDVKM. There are 16 residues in the CDR3. CDR3 coding DNA: TGTGCCAGCAGTTCCACTGCCGGGACAGGGGCCAACGTCCTGACTTTC. Amino acid sequence: CASSSTAGTGANVLTF.

The chain uses TRBV6-5 and TRBJ1-2, with TRBD1 identical over 9 bases. This CDR3 spans 14 amino acids. Trimming at V came to 5 bases and at J to 7 bases, leaving 8 bases not matched to a gene. In germline, CDR1 is MNHEY, CDR2 SVGAGI. CDR3 coding DNA: TGTGCCAGCAGTCGGACCGGGACAGGGACTGGCTACACCTTC. Encoded protein: CASSRTGTGTGYTF.

This rearrangement joins TRBV6-5 to TRBJ1-2; D remains ambiguous. Germline CDR1 and CDR2: MNHEY and SVGAGI. The V gene lost 0 bases and the J gene lost 1 base, with 6 bases spanning the gap. The CDR3 runs 14 residues. CDR3 loop: CASSYSSVNYGYTF. In nucleotides, the CDR3 is TGTGCCAGCAGTTACTCCTCCGTTAACTATGGCTACACCTTC.

The V call is TRBV7-6, the J call TRBJ1-1; a possible D gene is TRBD1 (5 bases). The V and J ends lost 1 base and 2 bases respectively, with 11 bases between them. This CDR3 is 15 amino acids long. The germline V gene encodes CDR1 SGHVS and CDR2 FNYEAQ. The CDR3 spells CASSLGTSDNTEAFF. CDR3 bases: TGTGCCAGCAGCTTAGGGACATCTGATAACACTGAAGCTTTCTTT.

The genes are TRBV19 and TRBJ2-5; 7 bases fit TRBD2. This CDR3 has 14 amino acids. Germline V CDR1 and CDR2: LNHDA, SQIVND (reference sequence). Trimming took 3 bases from V and 5 from J; bases not matched to a gene: 6. CDR3 DNA sequence: TGTGCCAGTAGTATTTCACTAGCGTGGGAGACCCAGTACTTC. Its protein product is CASSISLAWETQYF.

This chain connects TRBV9 to TRBJ1-2; 8 bases are a match to TRBD1. The V gene's germline CDR1 is SGDLS and CDR2 YYNGEE. The CDR3 totals 14 residues. V shed 0 bases, J shed 4 bases, and the junction held 2 bases outside the gene matches. The CDR3 DNA reads TGTGCCAGCAGCGTAGCCCAGGGGGCCTATGGCTACACCTTC. Translating gives CASSVAQGAYGYTF.

The J gene is TRBJ1-3, the V gene TRBV7-6; D is ambiguous. The CDR3 runs 14 residues. The germline V gene encodes CDR1 SGHVS and CDR2 FNYEAQ. V was pared by 1 base and J by 0 bases, with 4 bases between. The CDR3 sequence: CASSLDFSGNTIYF. In DNA, the CDR3 is TGTGCCAGCAGCTTAGACTTCTCTGGAAACACCATATATTTT.

The CDR3 spells CASSGGEITDTQYF. The DNA of the CDR3 is TGCGCCAGCAGCGGGGGGGAGATCACAGATACGCAGTATTTT. V gene TRBV5-1 combines with J gene TRBJ2-3; 7 bases are a match to TRBD2. The CDR3 loop spans 14 amino acids. V lost 4 bases and J lost 2; bases outside the gene matches: 4. Germline V gene sequence: CDR1 SGHRS, CDR2 YFSETQ.

The V and J genes are TRBV5-4 and TRBJ1-2; TRBD1 agrees at 11 bases. This CDR3 is built from 14 residues. Trimming took 4 bases from V and 5 from J; bases not matched to a gene: 4. In germline, CDR1 is SGHNT, CDR2 YYREEE (reference sequence). This CDR3 is CASSGQGASYGYTF. In DNA form, the CDR3 reads TGTGCCAGCAGCGGACAGGGGGCGAGTTATGGCTACACCTTC.

This clone was counted a single time. The chain is built from TRBV27 and TRBJ1-1; 7 bases align to TRBD1. Germline CDR1 reads MNHEY; CDR2 reads SMNVEV (reference sequence). Trimming at V came to 9 bases and at J to 1 base, leaving 2 bases not matched to a gene. The CDR3 has 12 residues. The CDR3 loop reads CASRTGNTEAFF. Here the CDR3 DNA reads TGTGCCAGTCGGACAGGGAACACTGAAGCTTTCTTT.

V gene TRBV7-2 combines with J gene TRBJ1-5; D is unclear. The CDR3 length is 13 residues. Per germline, CDR1 SGHTA and CDR2 FQGNSA. Trimming stripped 4 bases from V and 2 bases from J, with 6 bases between. The CDR3 region is CASSWEGNQPQHF. DNA of the CDR3: TGTGCCAGCAGCTGGGAGGGCAATCAGCCCCAGCATTTT.

The V and J genes are TRBV10-2 and TRBJ1-2; 9 bases are shared with TRBD1. Per the germline V gene, CDR1 is WSHSY and CDR2 is SAAADI. The V segment lost 4 bases and the J segment 8 bases; nucleotides outside the gene matches: 8. The CDR3 has 14 amino acids. The CDR3 sequence is CASSAHTGGRGYTF. For the CDR3, the DNA is TGCGCCAGCAGTGCCCATACAGGGGGCAGAGGCTACACCTTC.

J is TRBJ2-3 and V is TRBV7-9, with D hard to call. The V end lost 5 bases, the J end lost 4 bases, and 10 bases lay between the germline ends. The CDR3 contains 13 residues. Germline V gives CDR1 SEHNR, CDR2 FQNEAQ (reference sequence). The chain's CDR3 is CASSVILADTQYF. The CDR3 coding sequence is TGTGCCAGCAGCGTCATTTTAGCAGATACGCAGTATTTT.

This chain links TRBV27 with TRBJ2-5; D unclear. Germline V lookup: CDR1 MNHEY, CDR2 SMNVEV (reference sequence). V was pared by 3 bases and J by 4 bases, with 12 bases between. The CDR3 consists of 14 residues. CDR3: CASSFGGSGETQYF. As DNA, the CDR3 is TGTGCCAGCAGTTTCGGTGGATCGGGAGAGACCCAGTACTTC.